One sample yielded the 30 T cell receptor beta chains listed below, sequenced in a study of blood T cell repertoires in COVID-19. Profiled with immunoSEQ multiplex PCR; TCRdb holds only in-frame clones, not every one. The sample includes 190,000 or so clones, 87% of them seen just once. Material for sequencing was PBMCs or T cells enriched from blood (not recorded which). The receptors were sampled from a woman aged 25 to 39 who had recovered from COVID-19.

CDR3 residues: CASSFGVSVGGYTF. In nucleotides, the CDR3 is TGTGCCAGCAGCTTCGGAGTAAGTGTCGGCGGCTACACCTTC. This chain uses TRBV13 with TRBJ1-2; the D is unclear. Germline V gives CDR1 PRHDT, CDR2 FYEKMQ (reference sequence). Trimming shortened V by 3 bases and J by 8 bases, and 16 bases separated the two germline ends. The CDR3 is 14 amino acids.

The sample holds a few counts of this clone. The J gene is TRBJ2-7, the V gene TRBV9, with 9 bases that match TRBD2. The germline CDR1 and CDR2 sequences are SGDLS and YYNGEE. The J segment lost 3 bases and the V segment lost 1 base, leaving 5 bases of the junction unmatched. The length of the CDR3 is 15 residues. The CDR3 sequence is CASSVLAGQGYEQYF. The DNA of the CDR3 is TGTGCCAGCAGCGTACTAGCGGGACAAGGCTACGAGCAGTACTTC.

The chain employs TRBV5-6 and TRBJ1-3; the D gene is possibly TRBD1 (6 bases). Trimming cost V 2 bases and J 7 bases, with 13 bases left between them. The CDR3 extends over 14 amino acids. Germline V lookup: CDR1 SGHDT, CDR2 YYEEEE. CDR3 coding DNA: TGTGCCAGCAGCTTACAGGGTAGATGGAACACCATATATTTT. This gives the protein CASSLQGRWNTIYF.

V gene TRBV11-3 combines with J gene TRBJ1-1; tentatively, D is TRBD1 (5 bases). The CDR3 totals 14 residues. Trimming took off 5 bases at V and 0 bases at J, with 10 bases between the two ends. The V gene's germline CDR1 is SGHNT and CDR2 YENEEA. The CDR3 spells CASSPGGVNTEAFF. The DNA of the CDR3 is TGTGCCAGCAGCCCCGGAGGGGTGAACACTGAAGCTTTCTTT.

This CDR3 is CASSVFLAGRDEQFF. The CDR3 coding sequence is TGTGCCAGCAGCGTATTCCTAGCGGGAAGAGATGAGCAGTTCTTC. This rearrangement joins TRBV9 to TRBJ2-1, with TRBD2 matching 9 bases. Germline V lookup: CDR1 SGDLS, CDR2 YYNGEE. This CDR3 is built from 15 residues. J was trimmed by 8 bases and V by 1 base; bases with no gene match: 7.

The rearrangement links TRBV30 to TRBJ1-1; D not certain. V was clipped by 5 bases and J by 5 bases, with 15 bases between them. Per the germline V gene, CDR1 is GTSNPN and CDR2 is SVGIG (reference sequence). The CDR3 loop spans 13 amino acids. The CDR3 protein is CAWAPDSLTEAFF. The CDR3 nucleotides are TGTGCCTGGGCTCCGGATAGCCTGACTGAAGCTTTCTTT.

The chain carries TRBV6-5 and TRBJ1-5; D gene unclear. The CDR3 extends over 14 amino acids. The V gene lost 5 bases and the J gene lost 4 bases, with 12 bases spanning the gap. Germline values: CDR1 MNHEY, CDR2 SVGAGI. The CDR3 region is CASSRSGVNQPQHF. In nucleotides, the CDR3 is TGTGCCAGCAGTCGTAGCGGTGTAAATCAGCCCCAGCATTTT.

V usage is TRBV5-8 and J usage is TRBJ1-2; 10 nucleotides line up with TRBD1. The CDR3 is 16 amino acids. Unmatched junction bases numbered 11, after V lost 2 bases and J lost 7 bases. Germline CDR1 is SGHTS and CDR2 is YDEGEE. As DNA, the CDR3 is TGTGCCAGCAGCTTTACCGGGACAGGGGTTATTGTTGGCTACACCTTC. Translation: CASSFTGTGVIVGYTF.

The chain employs TRBV18 and TRBJ1-5; weak D call: TRBD1 (5 bases). Trimming left V 3 bases short and J 7 bases short, with 13 bases between. CDR1 and CDR2 from the germline V gene are KGHSH and LQKENI. The CDR3 sequence is 14 residues long. CDR3: CASSPSGGNQPQHF. The CDR3 DNA follows: TGTGCCAGCTCACCGAGTGGGGGGAACCAGCCCCAGCATTTT.

Here the CDR3 reads CATSRAQGLGSPLHF. In DNA, the CDR3 is TGTGCCACCAGCAGGGCTCAGGGGCTAGGTTCACCCCTCCACTTT. This rearrangement joins TRBV15 to TRBJ1-6; TRBD1 might be the D (6 bases). V lost 3 bases and J 9 bases, leaving 15 bases between the germline ends. Per the germline V gene, CDR1 is LNHNV and CDR2 is YYDKDF (reference sequence). This CDR3 region has 15 residues.

This clone was seen only a few times. The V call is TRBV30, the J call TRBJ2-2; D possibly corresponds to TRBD2 (5 bases). CDR1 and CDR2 (germline): GTSNPN, SVGIG (reference sequence). V lost 4 bases, J lost 4 bases, and 13 bases lay in between. The CDR3 consists of 14 residues. As DNA, the CDR3 is TGTGCCTGGAATCGACTAAAGACCACCGGGGAGCTGTTTTTT. It specifies CAWNRLKTTGELFF.

This clone was recorded once. The chain employs TRBV30 and TRBJ1-6, with D possibly TRBD1 on 6 matching bases. The CDR3 covers 17 residues. Germline loops: CDR1 GTSNPN, CDR2 SVGIG (reference sequence). Deletions cut 5 bases from V and 5 bases from J, with 22 bases between. The chain's CDR3 is CAWCPARGTVNNSPLHF. The CDR3 coding sequence is TGTGCCTGGTGTCCAGCCAGGGGTACGGTGAATAATTCACCCCTCCACTTT.

This rearrangement joins TRBV4-2 to TRBJ2-2, with 11 positions matching TRBD2. CDR1 LGHNA and CDR2 YNFKEQ come from the germline V gene. This CDR3 contains 15 residues. Trimming at V came to 4 bases and at J to 4 bases, leaving 2 bases not matched to a gene. This chain's CDR3 is CASSPGLAVTGELFF. The CDR3 nucleotides read TGTGCCAGCAGCCCGGGACTAGCGGTCACCGGGGAGCTGTTTTTT.

CDR3 protein: CASSYITGTGVMYGYTF. DNA of the CDR3: TGTGCCAGCAGCTATATAACCGGGACAGGGGTTATGTATGGCTACACCTTC. The chain combines TRBV7-8 with TRBJ1-2; TRBD1 agrees at 10 bases. J gave up 5 bases and V 4 bases, and 13 bases lay outside the gene matches. Germline V gene data show CDR1 as SGHVS and CDR2 as FQNEAQ. The CDR3 has 17 residues.

The V gene is TRBV30, the J gene TRBJ1-1; D is perhaps TRBD1 (6 bases). Deletions cut 3 bases from V and 5 bases from J, with 13 bases between. Looked up from germline, CDR1 is GTSNPN and CDR2 is SVGIG (reference sequence). The CDR3 covers 13 residues. CDR3 coding DNA: TGTGCCTGGAGAAAACAGGGAAGGACTGAAGCTTTCTTT. Translation gives CAWRKQGRTEAFF.

The V gene is TRBV29-1, the J gene TRBJ1-2, with D uncertain. The CDR3 has 11 residues. Germline CDR1 reads SQVTM; CDR2 reads ANQGSEA. Trimming shortened V by 4 bases and J by 4 bases, and 7 bases separated the two germline ends. The CDR3 DNA reads TGCAGCGTTGTTGGGAGCTATGGCTACACCTTC. Translating it yields CSVVGSYGYTF.

V gene TRBV11-3 combines with J gene TRBJ2-5; 7 positions agree with TRBD2. Germline V gives CDR1 SGHNT, CDR2 YENEEA. The CDR3 loop spans 13 amino acids. Unmatched junction bases numbered 4, after V lost 4 bases and J lost 5 bases. This CDR3 reads CASSYGGEETQYF. CDR3 sequence (DNA): TGTGCCAGCAGCTATGGGGGGGAGGAGACCCAGTACTTC.

The chain has TRBV6-8 and TRBJ1-4; 12 bases align to TRBD1. CDR3 length equals 13 residues. Germline V lookup: CDR1 MNHGY, CDR2 SAAAGT. V shed 8 bases, J shed 10 bases, and the junction held 5 bases outside the gene matches. CDR3 bases: TGTGCCAGCCGGGACAGGGGGCGCGGAAAACTGTTTTTT. Amino acid sequence: CASRDRGRGKLFF.

This clone was recorded a few times. The chain links TRBV7-9 to TRBJ1-3, with TRBD1 matching 9 bases. The CDR3 extends over 15 amino acids. Germline assignment: CDR1 SEHNR and CDR2 FQNEAQ (reference sequence). Trimming removed 5 bases from V and 4 bases from J; junction bases left unmatched: 6. As DNA, the CDR3 is TGTGCCAGCAGCCTACAGGGGGCAGCGGGAAACACCATATATTTT. As protein: CASSLQGAAGNTIYF. Variable domain in full (rest from reference TRBV7-9 and TRBJ1-3): DTGVSQNPRHKITKRGQNVTFRCDPISEHNRLYWYRQTLGQGPEFLTYFQNEAQLEKSRLLSDRFSAERPKGSFSTLEIQRTEQGDSAMYLCASSLQGAAGNTIYFGEGSWLTVV.

This rearrangement joins TRBV4-3 to TRBJ2-2; 10 bases are a match to TRBD2. With V trimmed by 1 base and J by 2 bases, 7 bases remained unmatched. CDR1 and CDR2 (germline): LGHNA, YSLEER. The CDR3 has 18 amino acids. The CDR3 DNA follows: TGCGCCAGCAGCCAAGTGATGGTAGCGGGAGGAAACACCGGGGAGCTGTTTTTT. Protein sequence: CASSQVMVAGGNTGELFF.

V and J are TRBV4-2 and TRBJ1-1, with 8 bases fitting TRBD1. Trimming cost V 6 bases and J 4 bases; bases outside gene matches: 10. Per germline, CDR1 LGHNA and CDR2 YNFKEQ. The length of the CDR3 is 15 residues. The CDR3 region has the DNA TGTGCCAGCAGTAATCTAAGACAGGGGCCCACTGAAGCTTTCTTT. As protein: CASSNLRQGPTEAFF.

The chain carries TRBV11-2 and TRBJ1-2; 7 nucleotides align to TRBD1. V gave up 4 bases and J gave up 5 bases; unmatched junction bases: 7. The V gene's germline CDR1 is SGHAT and CDR2 FQNNGV. The CDR3 spans 14 residues. CDR3 DNA sequence: TGTGCCAGCAGCTCATGGGGGGACAGATATGGCTACACCTTC. This codes for CASSSWGDRYGYTF.

V gene TRBV6-5 combines with J gene TRBJ1-5; D might be TRBD1 (5 bases). Germline V gene data show CDR1 as MNHEY and CDR2 as SVGAGI. The CDR3 is 13 amino acids. V was trimmed by 7 bases and J by 7 bases, leaving 14 bases between them. CDR3 nucleotide sequence: TGTGCCAGCACAGACCAGGGTCAACAGCCCCAGCATTTT. It yields the protein CASTDQGQQPQHF.

The rearrangement joins TRBV2 to TRBJ1-5; the D is unclear. From germline, CDR1 is SNHLY and CDR2 FYNNEI. The CDR3 is 13 amino acids. CDR3 DNA: TGTGTTAGGGAGACCCGTCCCAATCAGCCCCAGCATTTT. Translating gives CVRETRPNQPQHF.

The rearrangement joins TRBV27 to TRBJ1-2; maybe TRBD1 (6 bases). V was pared by 6 bases and J by 8 bases, with 19 bases between. Germline lookup yields CDR1 MNHEY and CDR2 SMNVEV (reference sequence). The CDR3 contains 14 residues. DNA for the CDR3: TGTGCCAGCAGCCGCATCCGGGGGGCGCACGGCTACACCTTC. This sequence encodes CASSRIRGAHGYTF.

The chain links TRBV20-1 to TRBJ2-7; no clear D. Germline V lookup: CDR1 DFQATT, CDR2 SNEGSKA (reference sequence). Trimming cost V 6 bases and J 3 bases, with 9 bases left between them. The CDR3 totals 11 residues. CDR3 coding DNA: TGCAGTGCCCGAACTCGCTACGAGCAGTACTTC. It specifies CSARTRYEQYF.

The chain links TRBV5-8 to TRBJ1-3; D is uncertain. The germline V gene has CDR1 SGHTS and CDR2 YDEGEE. The CDR3 extends over 16 amino acids. V was clipped by 4 bases and J by 0 bases, with 14 bases between them. The CDR3 loop is CASSRFKYLSGNTIYF. The CDR3 DNA reads as TGTGCCAGCAGCCGGTTTAAGTACCTCTCTGGAAACACCATATATTTT.

J is TRBJ2-7 and V is TRBV6-2 or TRBV6-3, with D unclear. The germline V gene encodes CDR1 MNHEY and CDR2 SVGEGT. V gave up 3 bases and J gave up 1 base, with 7 bases separating them. This CDR3 is built from 13 residues. The CDR3 spells CASSYDSSYEQYF. CDR3 coding DNA: TGTGCCAGCAGTTATGACTCATCCTACGAGCAGTACTTC.

The rearrangement joins TRBV7-8 to TRBJ1-5; D ambiguous. The CDR3 is 13 amino acids. Germline CDR1 and CDR2: SGHVS and FQNEAQ. The V and J ends lost 5 bases and 8 bases respectively, with 13 bases between them. The CDR3 loop is CASSRGEGKPQHF. In DNA form, the CDR3 reads TGTGCCAGCAGCCGCGGGGAGGGAAAGCCCCAGCATTTT.

The rearrangement uses TRBV12-3 or TRBV12-4 and TRBJ1-2; D remains ambiguous. There are 13 residues in the CDR3. V shed 2 bases and J shed 4 bases, with 8 bases lying between them. Here the CDR3 DNA reads TGTGCCAGCAGTTTATCGAACAGCTATGGCTACACCTTC. As protein: CASSLSNSYGYTF.